Listed here are 32 T cell receptor beta chains from one sample, sequenced in a study of T-cell memory formation after mild COVID-19. TCRdb reprocessed the 5' RACE reads via MiXCR and lists one record per CDR3 protein. The sample lists more than 150,000 distinct CDR3 sequences, around 18% occurring once. The sample taken for sequencing was PBMCs or a T cell subset sorted from them (not recorded which). These receptors were obtained from a man in his late teens or twenties who had mild COVID-19 (a few samples of this study predate the infection). Cell type and time point are not known.

This clonotype showed up just a few times. The chain couples TRBV16 to TRBJ1-1; D call uncertain. The germline gives CDR1 KGHSY, CDR2 FQNENV. This CDR3 has 13 amino acids. V was cut by 0 bases and J by 10 bases, with 12 bases left in between. The CDR3 sequence: CASSQSPIAPAFF. The CDR3 region has the DNA TGTGCCAGCAGCCAATCCCCGATCGCCCCAGCTTTCTTT.

The V and J genes are TRBV7-2 and TRBJ2-1; D is unresolved. Germline V CDR1 and CDR2: SGHTA, FQGNSA. Trimming removed 4 bases at V and 9 bases at J, with 10 bases between. This CDR3 comprises 12 residues. The CDR3 DNA follows: TGTGCCAGCAGCTCACTGGGGATTGAGCAGTTCTTC. It translates to CASSSLGIEQFF.

The J gene is TRBJ1-2, the V gene TRBV5-1, with D unresolved. With 4 bases removed from V and 7 bases from J, the gap between germline ends came to 17 bases. CDR3 length: 14 residues. Germline V lookup: CDR1 SGHRS, CDR2 YFSETQ. DNA for the CDR3: TGCGCCAGCAGCGAGCCCTCGCGGCCCAGTGGCTACACCTTC. Encoded protein: CASSEPSRPSGYTF. The full variable domain, with the rest looked up from reference TRBV5-1 and TRBJ1-2, is KAGVTQTPRYLIKTRGQQVTLSCSPISGHRSVSWYQQTPGQGLQFLFEYFSETQRNKGNFPGRFSGRQFSNSRSEMNVSTLELGDSALYLCASSEPSRPSGYTFGSGTRLTVV.

A note on this clonotype: A read error is possible here, since a much larger clone lies one base away. The V gene is TRBV6-5, the J gene TRBJ2-3, with 9 bases fitting TRBD1. J gave up 5 bases and V 5 bases, and 14 bases lay outside the gene matches. The CDR3 consists of 17 residues. Germline CDR1 and CDR2: MNHEY and SVGAGI. CDR3 loop: CASSDPPSPGQGDTQYF. The CDR3 nucleotides read TGTGCCAGCAGTGACCCACCATCGCCGGGACAGGGAGATACGCAGTATTTT.

The chain couples TRBV9 to TRBJ2-3; D gene ambiguous. Germline lookup yields CDR1 SGDLS and CDR2 YYNGEE. CDR3 length: 12 residues. V was cut by 0 bases and J by 4 bases, with 3 bases left in between. Written as DNA, the CDR3 is TGTGCCAGCAGCGTAGGGGCAGATACGCAGTATTTT. Its protein is CASSVGADTQYF.

The chain has TRBV20-1 and TRBJ2-7, with 10 bases lining up with TRBD1. This CDR3 has 13 residues. Trimming cost V 2 bases and J 5 bases; bases outside gene matches: 3. In germline, CDR1 is DFQATT, CDR2 SNEGSKA (reference sequence). CDR3 loop: CSARTGQGNEQYF. The CDR3 DNA reads TGCAGTGCTAGAACGGGACAGGGGAACGAGCAGTACTTC.

There are a few counts of this clonotype. This chain joins TRBV20-1 and TRBJ2-7; unclear D gene. This CDR3 is 11 amino acids long. Deletions cut 6 bases from V and 0 bases from J, with 6 bases between. From germline, CDR1 is DFQATT and CDR2 SNEGSKA (reference sequence). The CDR3 nucleotides are TGCAGTGCAGCGTCCTCCTACGAGCAGTACTTC. Its translation is CSAASSYEQYF.

In its sample, this clonotype was seen a few times. The J gene is TRBJ1-5, the V gene TRBV4-1; 8 bases map to TRBD1. The junction had 8 bases not matched to a gene; V was cut back by 2 bases and J by 5 bases. Germline V CDR1 and CDR2: MGHRA, YSYEKL. CDR3 size: 16 residues. The chain's CDR3 is CASSQPPGQGHQPQHF. The CDR3 DNA sequence: TGCGCCAGCAGCCAACCCCCCGGACAGGGACATCAGCCCCAGCATTTT.

This clonotype was found a few times. The chain has TRBV3-1 and TRBJ1-6; unclear D gene. Germline lookup yields CDR1 LGHDT and CDR2 YNNKEL (reference sequence). Trimming left V 1 base short and J 3 bases short, with 7 bases between. The CDR3 runs 15 residues. The CDR3 sequence is CASSQVHNYNSPLHF. The CDR3 DNA follows: TGTGCCAGCAGCCAAGTACACAACTATAATTCACCCCTCCACTTT.

The chain uses TRBV5-1 and TRBJ1-2; D gene ambiguous. The ends were cut back, 4 bases at V and 2 bases at J, with 12 bases in the middle. The CDR3 runs to 14 residues. The germline V gene has CDR1 SGHRS and CDR2 YFSETQ. CDR3 amino acids: CASSVGRTNYGYTF. CDR3 in DNA: TGCGCCAGCAGCGTTGGACGTACGAACTATGGCTACACCTTC.

Only a few counts were recorded for this clonotype. J is TRBJ2-7 and V is TRBV20-1, with D perhaps matching TRBD1 (5 bases). This CDR3 is built from 14 residues. V was clipped by 6 bases and J by 2 bases, with 17 bases between them. The germline V gene has CDR1 DFQATT and CDR2 SNEGSKA (reference sequence). The CDR3 here is CSANQGGPPYEQYF. Here the CDR3 DNA reads TGCAGTGCCAACCAGGGCGGTCCTCCCTACGAGCAGTACTTC.

The gene calls are TRBV14 and TRBJ2-7; D is perhaps TRBD1 or TRBD2 (5 bases each). Per germline, CDR1 SGHDN and CDR2 FVKESK. This CDR3 contains 14 residues. The germline V and J ends were trimmed by 4 bases and 3 bases, with 13 bases remaining between them. The CDR3 nucleotides are TGTGCCAGCAGCCTTAAGGGACGGGGCTACGAGCAGTACTTC. It codes for CASSLKGRGYEQYF.

This clonotype has a single count. Mismatch with germline at one junction end may stem from a read error. CDR3 sequence reads: CASSLAGGLQDTQYF. The CDR3 bases are TGTGCCAGCAGCTTAGCGGGGGGGCTGCAAGATACGCAGTATTTT. The chain recombines TRBV12-3 or TRBV12-4 with TRBJ2-3; 11 bases align to TRBD2. The CDR3 contains 15 residues.

This clonotype was seen ten or more times. This rearrangement joins TRBV4-1 to TRBJ1-2, with TRBD1 matching over 7 bases. The CDR3 has 14 amino acids. Germline-derived CDR1 and CDR2 are MGHRA and YSYEKL. V gave up 3 bases and J gave up 5 bases; unmatched junction bases: 6. In DNA, the CDR3 is TGCGCCAGCAGCCAGAATGGACAGGCATATGGCTACACCTTC. As protein: CASSQNGQAYGYTF.

This clonotype was detected only a few times. The chain combines TRBV5-5 with TRBJ2-7; no reliable D call. The germline V gene encodes CDR1 SGHKS and CDR2 YYEKEE (reference sequence). The germline V and J ends were trimmed by 1 base and 6 bases, with 14 bases remaining between them. This CDR3 has 14 amino acids. In nucleotides, the CDR3 is TGTGCCAGCAGCTTGCTTAGTTCCCCTTTCGAGCAGTACGTC. It translates to CASSLLSSPFEQYV.

This chain uses TRBV7-6 with TRBJ2-2; D is unresolved. CDR3 length equals 14 residues. Trimming removed 3 bases at V and 1 base at J, with 6 bases between. The V gene's germline CDR1 is SGHVS and CDR2 FNYEAQ. The CDR3 loop is CASSLNRNTGELFF. The CDR3 bases are TGTGCCAGCAGCTTGAACAGGAACACCGGGGAGCTGTTTTTT.

This clonotype occurred a few times. The chain employs TRBV9 and TRBJ2-5, with 7 nucleotides matching TRBD1. The V and J ends lost 0 bases and 2 bases, in that order; junction bases with no gene match: 7. The CDR3 has 16 residues. Per germline, CDR1 SGDLS and CDR2 YYNGEE. CDR3: CASSVEMGQLQETQYF. The CDR3 nucleotides are TGTGCCAGCAGCGTAGAAATGGGACAGTTACAAGAGACCCAGTACTTC.

This clonotype is medium-sized within its sample. The rearrangement links TRBV20-1 to TRBJ1-5, with 10 bases matching TRBD1. With 0 bases clipped from V and 5 bases from J, the junction kept 7 bases outside the gene matches. The CDR3 contains 16 residues. CDR1 and CDR2 (germline): DFQATT, SNEGSKA (reference sequence). The CDR3 DNA reads as TGCAGTGCTAGAGATCGGACAGGGGGAGGGCATCAGCCCCAGCATTTT. Translated, it gives CSARDRTGGGHQPQHF.

The rearrangement joins TRBV7-9 to TRBJ1-3; 10 bases map to TRBD1. This CDR3 spans 16 amino acids. Germline assignment: CDR1 SEHNR and CDR2 FQNEAQ (reference sequence). The junction had 7 bases not matched to a gene; V was cut back by 5 bases and J by 3 bases. Written as DNA, the CDR3 is TGTGCCAGCAGCGGGAGACAGGGGGCGTTTGGAAACACCATATATTTT. Amino acid sequence: CASSGRQGAFGNTIYF.

V gene TRBV6-6 combines with J gene TRBJ2-1; 8 bases agree with TRBD2. This CDR3 region has 14 residues. Germline trimming cut 7 bases from V and 9 bases from J; bases unmatched to any gene: 11. Germline values: CDR1 MNHNY, CDR2 SVGAGI (reference sequence). CDR3 in DNA: TGTGCCAGCACCTCCTTCCGGGGGGGCATTGAGCAGTTCTTC. The encoded protein is CASTSFRGGIEQFF.

This chain connects TRBV7-9 to TRBJ2-1, with D perhaps TRBD2 (5 bases). The V end was cut by 1 base, the J end by 3 bases, with 10 bases between. Germline V gene sequence: CDR1 SEHNR, CDR2 FQNEAQ (reference sequence). The CDR3 totals 15 residues. CDR3 sequence: CASSLVGESYNEQFF. In nucleotides, the CDR3 is TGTGCCAGCAGCTTAGTCGGGGAAAGCTACAATGAGCAGTTCTTC.

This clonotype came up a few times. V and J are TRBV30 and TRBJ2-5, with 7 bases identical to TRBD2. The CDR3 runs 14 residues. The junction had 8 bases not matched to a gene; V was cut back by 2 bases and J by 5 bases. Germline V gives CDR1 GTSNPN, CDR2 SVGIG (reference sequence). CDR3 bases: TGTGCCTGGAGTTCCGGGGGGTTGGCGGAGACCCAGTACTTC. This translates into CAWSSGGLAETQYF.

The J gene is TRBJ2-4, the V gene TRBV12-3 or TRBV12-4; D is possibly TRBD2 (6 bases). The CDR3 is made up of 12 amino acids. Trimming left V 8 bases short and J 8 bases short, with 13 bases between. The CDR3 sequence is CASLRGRDIQYF. The CDR3 DNA is TGTGCCAGCTTACGGGGGAGAGACATTCAGTACTTC.

This clonotype showed up just a few times. V gene TRBV19 combines with J gene TRBJ1-1; the D is unclear. Germline CDR1 LNHDA, CDR2 SQIVND (reference sequence). V shed 10 bases and J shed 3 bases, with 9 bases lying between them. The CDR3 has 11 residues. CDR3 sequence reads: CATHIYTEAFF. DNA for the CDR3: TGTGCCACCCACATATACACTGAAGCTTTCTTT.

This rearrangement joins TRBV7-2 to TRBJ2-7, with 7 bases identical to TRBD2. The CDR3 consists of 16 residues. The germline V gene has CDR1 SGHTA and CDR2 FQGNSA. The CDR3 is CASSLDSGFSSGSLTV. CDR3 nucleotide sequence: TGTGCCAGCAGCTTAGATAGTGGATTCTCTAGCGGCTCTCTCACAGTC.

This clonotype was seen a few times. The DNA for the CDR3 is TGTGCCAGCAGCTTTCCGGGACTAGCGGGACCTATACGGAGCTACAATGAGCAGTTCTTC. Residues: CASSFPGLAGPIRSYNEQFF. The chain carries TRBV7-3 and TRBJ2-1; 13 bases are shared with TRBD2. In germline, CDR1 is SGHTA, CDR2 FQGTGA. Trimming cost V 3 bases and J 3 bases; bases outside gene matches: 14. The CDR3 runs 20 residues.

Only a few counts were recorded for this clonotype. The chain employs TRBV20-1 and TRBJ1-1; 9 bases are shared with TRBD1. In germline, CDR1 is DFQATT, CDR2 SNEGSKA (reference sequence). V lost 7 bases and J lost 1; bases outside the gene matches: 7. This CDR3 is built from 14 residues. The CDR3 loop reads CSGLLGQGNTEAFF. For the CDR3, the DNA is TGCAGTGGCCTGTTGGGACAGGGGAACACTGAAGCTTTCTTT.

This sequence joins TRBV4-3 and TRBJ2-7; TRBD1 is a possible D gene (7 bases). Per the germline V gene, CDR1 is LGHNA and CDR2 is YSLEER. The length of the CDR3 is 15 residues. V lost 1 base and J 3 bases, leaving 13 bases between the germline ends. Here the CDR3 DNA reads TGCGCCAGCAGCCAAGCGGTCCAGGGGGGCTACGAGCAGTACTTC. Protein product: CASSQAVQGGYEQYF.

The chain couples TRBV5-1 to TRBJ2-6; D perhaps matches TRBD1 (5 bases). With 9 bases removed from V and 3 bases from J, the gap between germline ends came to 10 bases. This CDR3 region has 13 residues. Germline V gene data show CDR1 as SGHRS and CDR2 as YFSETQ. The CDR3 reads CATQGYGANVLTF. DNA for the CDR3: TGCGCCACCCAGGGTTATGGGGCCAACGTCCTGACTTTC.

The chain carries TRBV24-1 and TRBJ2-1; 10 positions agree with TRBD2. From germline, CDR1 is KGHDR and CDR2 SFDVKD. The CDR3 spans 15 residues. V lost 3 bases to trimming and J lost 4 bases; unmatched junction nucleotides: 2. The CDR3 region has the DNA TGTGCCACCAGTGATCTAGCGGGGGAATACAATGAGCAGTTCTTC. Translation gives CATSDLAGEYNEQFF.

The rearrangement links TRBV5-1 to TRBJ2-3; D is tentatively TRBD1 or TRBD2 (5 bases each). CDR1 and CDR2 from the germline V gene are SGHRS and YFSETQ. CDR3 length equals 15 residues. Trimming removed 4 bases from V and 1 base from J, with 13 bases in between. The CDR3 region is CASSPRDGGTDTQYF. The CDR3 bases are TGCGCCAGCAGCCCCCGGGACGGGGGCACAGATACGCAGTATTTT.

This clonotype was seen only a few times. The chain has TRBV24-1 and TRBJ1-2, with no clear D. The V and J ends lost 0 bases and 8 bases respectively, with 3 bases between them. The germline V gene has CDR1 KGHDR and CDR2 SFDVKD. CDR3 length: 11 residues. The CDR3 region is CATSDLWGYTF. Here the CDR3 DNA reads TGTGCCACCAGTGATTTGTGGGGCTACACCTTC.